This entry is about one T cell receptor (beta chain). Its antigen is unknown. The sample is drawn from a study of Graves' ophthalmopathy and Graves' hyperthyroidism. Study outcomes and limitations: Among expanded thyroid clonotypes above 0.001 frequency, most also occurred in blood.

Ophthalmopathy-affected donors exhibited moderate-to-severe activity, CAS ≥3, NOSPECS ≥4, and duration under 3 months. If patients had other autoimmune diseases, uncontrolled infections, pregnancy or lactation, they were excluded. Amplified material comprised TCR beta CDR3 regions derived from RNA transcripts. HTBI-primed RT-PCR formed the first round, and a multiplex PCR formed the second. TCRdb reprocessed the multiplex PCR reads via MiXCR and lists one record per CDR3 protein. Seen here are 170,000 or so distinct CDR3 sequences, under 40% observed once, and the top ten hold 5.8%. The V gene lost 0 bases and the J gene lost 0 bases, with 8 bases spanning the gap. Germline V gene lookup returns CDR1 MNHEY and CDR2 SVGAGI. This CDR3 spans 15 amino acids.

The gene calls are TRBV6-5 and TRBJ1-1; no clear D gene. This TCR was sampled from a woman aged 35 to 49 with Graves' ophthalmopathy. What was sequenced was peripheral blood. In DNA, the CDR3 is TGTGCCAGCAGTTACTCGGAGACGGTGAACACTGAAGCTTTCTTT. It specifies CASSYSETVNTEAFF.